This T cell receptor beta chain comes out of a study of identical twins. Study conclusions and caveats: Zero-insertion results could be subject to partial confounding by invariant MAIT and iNKT cells. Excess sharing by twins proved weaker in beta out-of-frame sequences.

Comments on this clonotype: The antigen is not known.

TCRdb used MiXCR to reprocess the 5' RACE reads, holding one entry per CDR3 protein. The data contain a few hundred thousand distinct CDR3 sequences, roughly 15% of them singletons. V was pared by 4 bases and J by 3 bases, with 9 bases of the junction left unmatched. Germline CDR1 is LGHDT and CDR2 is YNNKEL (reference sequence). The length of the CDR3 is 16 residues. These records were also assigned to another study, of yellow fever vaccine responses in identical twins. This second study says: Twins' vaccine T cell responses were reported to seem partly convergent and partly personalized.

The V and J genes are TRBV3-1 and TRBJ2-3, with 8 nucleotides matching TRBD2. The origin of this receptor is a woman between 18 and 30 years old in good health. The material sequenced was CD4+ T cells sorted from blood. The CDR3 region is CASSPHQAGVTDTQYF. In DNA, the CDR3 is TGTGCCAGCAGCCCGCACCAAGCGGGGGTGACAGATACGCAGTATTTT.